The next 7 T cell receptor beta chains were all read from a single sample in a study of T-cell memory formation after mild COVID-19. MiXCR, applied by TCRdb to the 5' RACE reads, yields one record per CDR3 protein. This sample has 550,000 to 700,000 distinct CDR3 sequences, with 15% to 20% found just once. The sequenced sample consisted of PBMCs or a T cell subset sorted from them (not recorded which). The receptors here all came from an adult woman who had mild COVID-19 (a few samples of this study predate the infection). Cell type and time point are not known.

There are a few counts of this clonotype. The genes are TRBV29-1 and TRBJ2-7; D is perhaps TRBD1 (5 bases). V was clipped by 4 bases and J by 1 base, with 14 bases between them. This CDR3 region has 14 residues. Germline CDR1 SQVTM, CDR2 ANQGSEA. The CDR3 region has the DNA TGCAGCGTTGTTCGCGGACAAGGGTCCTACGAGCAGTACTTC. Translation: CSVVRGQGSYEQYF.

This clonotype turned up a few times. The rearrangement uses TRBV4-2 and TRBJ1-1, with TRBD1 matching 7 bases. Germline V gives CDR1 LGHNA, CDR2 YNFKEQ. The ends lost 4 bases at V and 5 bases at J; junction bases unmatched: 13. This CDR3 has 16 residues. DNA for the CDR3: TGTGCCAGCAGCCCCCAGCCAGGGGGGATAAGGACTGAAGCTTTCTTT. It yields the protein CASSPQPGGIRTEAFF.

V is TRBV19 and J is TRBJ2-3; TRBD2 agrees at 10 bases. This CDR3 has 19 residues. Germline V CDR1 and CDR2: LNHDA, SQIVND (reference sequence). The J segment lost 3 bases and the V segment lost 5 bases, leaving 17 bases of the junction unmatched. Here the CDR3 DNA reads TGTGCCAGTAGTCCGCGACTCCCGCTTAGCGGGAGGAGTACAGATACGCAGTATTTT. Amino acid sequence: CASSPRLPLSGRSTDTQYF.

V is TRBV9 and J is TRBJ2-1; 9 bases are shared with TRBD2. The CDR3 consists of 18 residues. With 3 bases clipped from V and 3 bases from J, the junction kept 13 bases outside the gene matches. Germline-derived CDR1 and CDR2 are SGDLS and YYNGEE. CDR3 bases: TGTGCCAGCAGCGCTGAAAGCGGGGGGTCCTCCAGCTACAATGAGCAGTTCTTC. It is translated as CASSAESGGSSSYNEQFF.

This clonotype appeared a few times. V gene TRBV6-4 combines with J gene TRBJ2-1; 8 bases fit TRBD1. CDR3 size: 15 residues. The junction had 6 bases not matched to a gene; V was cut back by 5 bases and J by 3 bases. CDR1 MRHNA and CDR2 SNTAGT come from the germline V gene. CDR3 in amino acids: CASSTNRGSYNEQFF. The CDR3 coding sequence is TGTGCCAGCAGTACTAACAGGGGGAGCTACAATGAGCAGTTCTTC.

The chain employs TRBV7-8 and TRBJ2-6; unclear D gene. Germline loops: CDR1 SGHVS, CDR2 FQNEAQ. V lost 4 bases, J lost 0 bases, and 13 bases lay in between. This CDR3 comprises 17 residues. The CDR3 nucleotides read TGTGCCAGCAGCTCCGGACGGGTCTTCTCTGGGGCCAACGTCCTGACTTTC. Its protein is CASSSGRVFSGANVLTF. Full variable domain (rest looked up from reference TRBV7-8 and TRBJ2-6): GAGVSQSPRYKVAKRGQDVALRCDPISGHVSLFWYQQALGQGPEFLTYFQNEAQLDKSGLPSDRFFAERPEGSVSTLKIQRTQQEDSAVYLCASSSGRVFSGANVLTFGAGSRLTVL.

J is TRBJ2-7 and V is TRBV7-9, with D hard to call. This CDR3 contains 16 residues. The germline V gene has CDR1 SEHNR and CDR2 FQNEAQ (reference sequence). The V and J ends lost 8 bases and 0 bases respectively, with 20 bases between them. CDR3 DNA: TGTGCCAGCGATAATACAGCAGGCGCAGCCTCCTACGAGCAGTACTTC. Encoded protein: CASDNTAGAASYEQYF.